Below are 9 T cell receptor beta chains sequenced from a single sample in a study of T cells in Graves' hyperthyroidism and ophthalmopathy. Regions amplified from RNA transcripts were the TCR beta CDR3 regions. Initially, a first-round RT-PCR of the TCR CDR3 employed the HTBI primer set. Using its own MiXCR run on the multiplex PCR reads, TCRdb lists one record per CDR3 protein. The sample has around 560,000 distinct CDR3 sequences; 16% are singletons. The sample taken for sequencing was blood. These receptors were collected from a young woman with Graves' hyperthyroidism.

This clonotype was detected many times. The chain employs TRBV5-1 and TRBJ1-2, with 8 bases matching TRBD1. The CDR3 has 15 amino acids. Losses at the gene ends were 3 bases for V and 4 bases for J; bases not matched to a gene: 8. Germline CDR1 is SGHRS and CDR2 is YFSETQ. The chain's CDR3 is CASSSGTGLPYGYTF. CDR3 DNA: TGCGCCAGCAGCTCCGGGACAGGTCTCCCCTATGGCTACACCTTC.

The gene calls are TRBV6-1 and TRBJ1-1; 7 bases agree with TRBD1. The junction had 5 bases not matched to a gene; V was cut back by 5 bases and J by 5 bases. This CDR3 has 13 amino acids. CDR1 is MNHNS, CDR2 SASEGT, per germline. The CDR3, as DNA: TGTGCCAGCAGTAGAACAGGGGTAACTGAAGCTTTCTTT. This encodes CASSRTGVTEAFF.

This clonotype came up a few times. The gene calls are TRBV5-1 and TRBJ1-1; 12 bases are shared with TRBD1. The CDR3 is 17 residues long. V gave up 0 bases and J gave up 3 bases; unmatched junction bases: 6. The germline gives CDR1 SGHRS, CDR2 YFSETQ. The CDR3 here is CASSLEGTGGWDTEAFF. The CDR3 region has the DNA TGCGCCAGCAGCTTGGAAGGGACAGGGGGCTGGGACACTGAAGCTTTCTTT.

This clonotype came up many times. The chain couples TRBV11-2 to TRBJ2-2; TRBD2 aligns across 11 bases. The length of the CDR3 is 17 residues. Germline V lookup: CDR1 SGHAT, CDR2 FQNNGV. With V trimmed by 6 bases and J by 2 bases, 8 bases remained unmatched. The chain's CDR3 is CASSLEGLAANTGELFF. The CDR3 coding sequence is TGTGCCAGCAGTCTTGAGGGACTAGCGGCAAACACCGGGGAGCTGTTTTTT.

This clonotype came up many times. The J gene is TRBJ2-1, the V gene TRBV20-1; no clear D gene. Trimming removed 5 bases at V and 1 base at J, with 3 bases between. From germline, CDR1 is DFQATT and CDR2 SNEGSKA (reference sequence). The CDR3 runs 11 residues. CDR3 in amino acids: CSAASYNEQFF. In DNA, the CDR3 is TGCAGTGCTGCTTCCTACAATGAGCAGTTCTTC.

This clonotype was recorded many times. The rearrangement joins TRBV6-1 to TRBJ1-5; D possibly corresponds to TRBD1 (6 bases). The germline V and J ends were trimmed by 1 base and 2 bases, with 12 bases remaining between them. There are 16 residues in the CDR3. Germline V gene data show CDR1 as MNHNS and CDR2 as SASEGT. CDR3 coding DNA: TGTGCCAGCAGTGAAGAGGTCAGGGGAGGCAATCAGCCCCAGCATTTT. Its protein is CASSEEVRGGNQPQHF.

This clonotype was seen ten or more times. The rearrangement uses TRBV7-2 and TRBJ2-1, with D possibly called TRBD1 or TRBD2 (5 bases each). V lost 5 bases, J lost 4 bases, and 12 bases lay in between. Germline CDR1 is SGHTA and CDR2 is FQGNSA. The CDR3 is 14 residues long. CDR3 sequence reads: CASSIRDVYNEQFF. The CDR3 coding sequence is TGTGCCAGCAGCATTCGGGACGTATACAATGAGCAGTTCTTC.

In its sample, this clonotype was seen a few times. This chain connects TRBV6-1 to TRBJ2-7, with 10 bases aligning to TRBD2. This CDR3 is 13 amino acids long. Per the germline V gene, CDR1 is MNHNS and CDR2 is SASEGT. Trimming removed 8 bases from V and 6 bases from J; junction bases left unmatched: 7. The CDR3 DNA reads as TGTGCCAGCGGAGCGGGAGGGCCGGTCGAGCAGTACTTC. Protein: CASGAGGPVEQYF.

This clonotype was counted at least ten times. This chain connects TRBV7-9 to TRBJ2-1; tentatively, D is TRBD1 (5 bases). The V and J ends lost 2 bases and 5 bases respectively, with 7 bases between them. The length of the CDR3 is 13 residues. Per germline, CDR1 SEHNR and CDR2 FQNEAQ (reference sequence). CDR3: CASSLQGNNEQFF. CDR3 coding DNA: TGTGCCAGCAGCTTACAGGGTAACAATGAGCAGTTCTTC.